Shown below are 15 T cell receptor beta chains from a single sample sequenced in a study of response to subunit inactivated influenza vaccine. MiXCR, run by TCRdb on the RT-PCR reads, gives a single entry per CDR3 protein. The sample lists 450,000 to 600,000 distinct CDR3 sequences; 6% to 9% were seen once. Sequenced material: PBMCs from blood, taken around 25 months after vaccination. The receptors originated from a man aged 50-75 years who received an inactivated influenza vaccine.

This clonotype showed up many times. The V gene is TRBV11-1, the J gene TRBJ2-2; 9 nucleotides match TRBD2. With 5 bases clipped from V and 5 bases from J, the junction kept 6 bases outside the gene matches. This CDR3 comprises 15 residues. Per the germline V gene, CDR1 is SGHAT and CDR2 is FQDESV (reference sequence). CDR3 in DNA: TGTGCCAGCAGCCCGGGACTAGCCGCTACCGGGGAGCTGTTTTTT. Translating it yields CASSPGLAATGELFF.

V usage is TRBV12-3 or TRBV12-4 and J usage is TRBJ1-2; 7 bases are a match to TRBD1. J was trimmed by 6 bases and V by 4 bases; bases with no gene match: 5. The CDR3 contains 13 residues. CDR3 nucleotide sequence: TGTGCCAGCAGTTCAAGGACAGGCCATGGCTACACCTTC. Amino acids: CASSSRTGHGYTF.

This clonotype was found once. Lacking the conserved final phenylalanine or tryptophan, this CDR3 likely reflects a read error. The chain has TRBV7-2 and TRBJ2-3, with unresolved D. Germline V gene data show CDR1 as SGHTA and CDR2 as FQGNSA. V dropped 2 bases and J dropped 9 bases, with 6 bases sitting between them. The CDR3 covers 11 residues. CDR3 nucleotides: TGTGCCAGCAGCTTAATAGGGACGCAGTATTCT. Translation: CASSLIGTQYS.

This clonotype was seen a few times. This chain uses TRBV20-1 with TRBJ2-1; TRBD2 matches at 13 bases. The V segment lost 6 bases and the J segment 9 bases; nucleotides outside the gene matches: 11. Germline V gene lookup returns CDR1 DFQATT and CDR2 SNEGSKA (reference sequence). The CDR3 sequence is 15 residues long. In DNA form, the CDR3 reads TGCAGTGCGCCGCCAACTAGCGGGAGGGCTCGTGAGCAGTTCTTC. Translation gives CSAPPTSGRAREQFF.

The V call is TRBV6-4, the J call TRBJ2-3; possibly TRBD1 for D (5 bases). This CDR3 has 19 amino acids. Germline V gene lookup returns CDR1 MRHNA and CDR2 SNTAGT. The V and J ends lost 3 bases and 0 bases respectively, with 22 bases between them. In DNA form, the CDR3 reads TGTGCCAGCAGTGAAGCTGCTATTCGGTTAGCAGGGAGCACAGATACGCAGTATTTT. It is translated as CASSEAAIRLAGSTDTQYF.

This clonotype was seen many times. V is TRBV18 and J is TRBJ2-2; no firm D call. Germline CDR1 reads KGHSH; CDR2 reads LQKENI. V was clipped by 6 bases and J by 1 base, with 9 bases between them. CDR3 length: 14 amino acids. CDR3 in DNA: TGTGCCAGCTCGGTAGTGCGGAACACCGGGGAGCTGTTTTTT. Residues: CASSVVRNTGELFF. Together with reference TRBV18 and TRBJ2-2, the CDR3 gives the full variable domain: NAGVMQNPRHLVRRRGQEARLRCSPMKGHSHVYWYRQLPEEGLKFMVYLQKENIIDESGMPKERFSAEFPKEGPSILRIQQVVRGDSAAYFCASSVVRNTGELFFGEGSRLTVL.

This clonotype showed up just a few times. This chain connects TRBV10-3 to TRBJ1-2; no reliable D call. The CDR3 length is 13 residues. V was shortened by 6 bases and J by 2 bases, with 10 bases between the two germline ends. Germline loops: CDR1 ENHRY, CDR2 SYGVKD. The CDR3 loop is CAISPDGNYGYTF. As DNA, the CDR3 is TGTGCCATCAGCCCCGACGGAAACTATGGCTACACCTTC.

This clonotype was recorded a few times. J is TRBJ2-3 and V is TRBV29-1; the match to TRBD2 covers 11 bases. Germline CDR1 reads SQVTM; CDR2 reads ANQGSEA. CDR3 size: 13 residues. Unmatched junction bases numbered 4, after V lost 4 bases and J lost 7 bases. The CDR3, as DNA: TGCAGCGTTGTAGCGGGGGGGCCAAATACGCAGTATTTT. It is translated as CSVVAGGPNTQYF.

This clonotype has a count of ten or more. The chain joins TRBV5-1 to TRBJ2-7; 11 bases match TRBD2. V was clipped by 0 bases and J by 2 bases; unmatched bases: 4. The CDR3 contains 16 residues. Germline CDR1 is SGHRS and CDR2 is YFSETQ. CDR3 sequence: CASSLATSGATYEQYF. The CDR3 nucleotides are TGCGCCAGCAGCTTGGCGACTAGCGGGGCAACCTACGAGCAGTACTTC. The full variable domain, with the rest looked up from reference TRBV5-1 and TRBJ2-7, is KAGVTQTPRYLIKTRGQQVTLSCSPISGHRSVSWYQQTPGQGLQFLFEYFSETQRNKGNFPGRFSGRQFSNSRSEMNVSTLELGDSALYLCASSLATSGATYEQYFGPGTRLTVT.

This sequence joins TRBV25-1 and TRBJ1-1; TRBD1 is a possible D gene (5 bases). Germline CDR1 is MGHDK and CDR2 is SYGVNS. V shed 4 bases and J shed 4 bases, with 13 bases lying between them. The CDR3 has 14 residues. The CDR3 DNA reads as TGTGCCAGCAGTGTCGCATCAGGGTCCACTGAAGCTTTCTTT. Encoded protein: CASSVASGSTEAFF.

This clonotype is a singleton in its sample. A much more abundant neighbour one base away suggests this may be a read error. This chain joins TRBV12-3 or TRBV12-4 and TRBJ1-2, with TRBD1 as a possible D gene (6 bases). The CDR3 loop spans 14 amino acids. The V end was cut by 6 bases, the J end by 4 bases, with 15 bases between. CDR3 bases: TGTGCCAGCAGAGCCGACAGGCAAATCTATGGCTACACCTTC. As protein: CASRADRQIYGYTF.

This clonotype turned up a few times. The chain is built from TRBV9 and TRBJ2-5, with 13 bases matching TRBD2. The CDR3 spans 17 residues. Germline V gives CDR1 SGDLS, CDR2 YYNGEE. Trimming at V came to 2 bases and at J to 0 bases, leaving 4 bases not matched to a gene. CDR3 DNA: TGTGCCAGCAGCGTCGGACTAGCGGGAGTGAACCAAGAGACCCAGTACTTC. This encodes CASSVGLAGVNQETQYF. Full variable domain (outside the CDR3, taken from reference TRBV9 and TRBJ2-5): DSGVTQTPKHLITATGQRVTLRCSPRSGDLSVYWYQQSLDQGLQFLIQYYNGEERAKGNILERFSAQQFPDLHSELNLSSLELGDSALYFCASSVGLAGVNQETQYFGPGTRLLVL.

In this sample, this clonotype turned up a few times. V and J are TRBV28 and TRBJ1-2; D is uncertain. Germline V gene lookup returns CDR1 MDHEN and CDR2 SYDVKM. This CDR3 has 13 amino acids. V was trimmed by 6 bases and J by 5 bases, leaving 13 bases between them. CDR3 amino acids: CASRPGGPYGYTF. CDR3 DNA: TGTGCCAGCAGACCGGGCGGTCCTTATGGCTACACCTTC.

This sequence joins TRBV18 and TRBJ2-7; D remains ambiguous. The CDR3 spans 13 residues. The ends were cut back, 0 bases at V and 5 bases at J, with 8 bases in the middle. CDR1 is KGHSH, CDR2 LQKENI, per germline. This CDR3 is CASSPPVVNEQYF. In DNA, the CDR3 is TGTGCCAGCTCACCACCGGTAGTAAACGAGCAGTACTTC.

This rearrangement joins TRBV27 to TRBJ2-1; 7 nucleotides align to TRBD2. Trimming at V came to 6 bases and at J to 2 bases, leaving 10 bases not matched to a gene. The germline CDR1 and CDR2 sequences are MNHEY and SMNVEV (reference sequence). The CDR3 has 16 amino acids. CDR3 in amino acids: CASSPGVAGTYNEQFF. CDR3 DNA sequence: TGTGCCAGCAGCCCCGGGGTAGCGGGCACCTACAATGAGCAGTTCTTC.